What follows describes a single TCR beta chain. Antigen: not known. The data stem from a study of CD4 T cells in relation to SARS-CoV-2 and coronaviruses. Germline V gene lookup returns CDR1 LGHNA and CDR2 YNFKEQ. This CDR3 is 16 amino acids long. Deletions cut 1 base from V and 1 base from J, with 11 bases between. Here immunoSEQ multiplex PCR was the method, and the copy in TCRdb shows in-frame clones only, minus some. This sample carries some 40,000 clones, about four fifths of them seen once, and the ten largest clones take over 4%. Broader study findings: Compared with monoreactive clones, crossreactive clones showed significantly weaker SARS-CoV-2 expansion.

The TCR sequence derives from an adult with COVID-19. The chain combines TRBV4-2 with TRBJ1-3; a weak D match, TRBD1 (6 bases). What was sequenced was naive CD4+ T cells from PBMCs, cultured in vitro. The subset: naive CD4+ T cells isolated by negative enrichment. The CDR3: CASSQAMGQSGNTIYF. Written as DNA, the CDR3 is TGTGCCAGCAGCCAAGCAATGGGACAATCTGGAAACACCATATATTTT.